Here is one T cell receptor beta chain with its context. Possible read error: a much larger clone is one base away. The source of the sample is a study of glioma-infiltrating T cells. The iRepertoire nested amplicon-rescue multiplex PCR amplified TCR alpha and beta CDR3s from RNA. TCRdb re-called the multiplex PCR reads with MiXCR, one entry per CDR3 protein. This sample has under 200,000 distinct CDR3 sequences, with around 40% found just once. CDR1 is SGHNT, CDR2 YYREEE, per germline (reference sequence). The CDR3 extends over 13 amino acids. Deletions cut 4 bases from V and 9 bases from J, with 11 bases between.

The TCR was taken from a human donor with low-grade glioma or glioblastoma, undergoing nonglioma brain surgery, or in good health (not recorded which). Sequenced input: glioma tissue, nonneoplastic brain tissue, or PBMCs (not recorded which). V usage is TRBV5-4 and J usage is TRBJ1-6, with a tentative D call TRBD1 (6 bases). The CDR3 region is CASSLDSSSPLHF. In DNA, the CDR3 is TGTGCCAGCAGCCTGGACAGCAGTTCACCCCTCCACTTT.